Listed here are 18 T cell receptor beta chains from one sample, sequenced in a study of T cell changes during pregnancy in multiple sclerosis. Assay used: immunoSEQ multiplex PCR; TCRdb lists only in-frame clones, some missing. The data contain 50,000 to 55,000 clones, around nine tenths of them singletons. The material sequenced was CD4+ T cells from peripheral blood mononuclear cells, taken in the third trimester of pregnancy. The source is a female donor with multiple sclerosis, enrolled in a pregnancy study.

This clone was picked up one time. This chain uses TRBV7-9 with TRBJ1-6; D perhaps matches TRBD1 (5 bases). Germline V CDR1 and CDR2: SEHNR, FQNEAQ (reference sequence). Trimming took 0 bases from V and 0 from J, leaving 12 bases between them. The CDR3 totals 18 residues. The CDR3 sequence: CASSLAYGGSSYNSPLHF. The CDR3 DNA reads TGTGCCAGCAGCTTAGCGTACGGGGGAAGCTCCTATAATTCACCCCTCCACTTT.

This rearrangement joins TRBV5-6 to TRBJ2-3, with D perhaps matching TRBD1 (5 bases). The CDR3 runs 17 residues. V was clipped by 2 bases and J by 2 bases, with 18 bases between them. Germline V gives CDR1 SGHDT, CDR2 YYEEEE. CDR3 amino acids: CASSLNIQALHTDTQYF. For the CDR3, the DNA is TGTGCCAGCAGCTTAAACATACAGGCCCTCCACACAGATACGCAGTATTTT.

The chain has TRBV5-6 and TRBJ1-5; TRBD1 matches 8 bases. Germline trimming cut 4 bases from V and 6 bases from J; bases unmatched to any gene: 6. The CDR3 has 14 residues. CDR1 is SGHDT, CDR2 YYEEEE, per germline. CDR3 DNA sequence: TGTGCCAGCAGCAAGACAGGGGTAAGTCAGCCCCAGCATTTT. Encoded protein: CASSKTGVSQPQHF.

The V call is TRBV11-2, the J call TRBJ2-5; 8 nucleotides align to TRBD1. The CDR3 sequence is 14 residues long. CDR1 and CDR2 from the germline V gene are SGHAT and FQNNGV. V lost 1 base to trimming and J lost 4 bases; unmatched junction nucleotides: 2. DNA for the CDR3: TGTGCCAGCAGCTTAGGACAGGGGATAGAGACCCAGTACTTC. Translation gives CASSLGQGIETQYF.

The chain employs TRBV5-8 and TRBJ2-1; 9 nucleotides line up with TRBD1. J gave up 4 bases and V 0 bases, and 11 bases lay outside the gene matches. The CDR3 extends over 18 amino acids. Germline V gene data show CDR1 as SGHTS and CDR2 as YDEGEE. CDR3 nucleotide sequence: TGTGCCAGCAGCTTGGGGGAGGGGACAGGGATCGTATACAATGAGCAGTTCTTC. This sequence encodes CASSLGEGTGIVYNEQFF.

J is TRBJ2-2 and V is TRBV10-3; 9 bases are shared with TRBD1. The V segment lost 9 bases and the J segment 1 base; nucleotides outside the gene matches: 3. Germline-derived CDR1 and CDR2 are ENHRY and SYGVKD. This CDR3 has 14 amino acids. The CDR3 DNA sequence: TGTGCCATACGGGACAGGGAGAACACCGGGGAGCTGTTTTTT. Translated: CAIRDRENTGELFF.

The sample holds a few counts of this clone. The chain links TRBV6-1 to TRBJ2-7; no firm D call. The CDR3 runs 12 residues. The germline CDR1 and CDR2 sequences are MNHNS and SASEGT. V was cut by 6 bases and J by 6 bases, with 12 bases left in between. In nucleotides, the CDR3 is TGTGCCAGCAGGAACGATCAGGTCGAGCAGTACTTC. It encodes CASRNDQVEQYF.

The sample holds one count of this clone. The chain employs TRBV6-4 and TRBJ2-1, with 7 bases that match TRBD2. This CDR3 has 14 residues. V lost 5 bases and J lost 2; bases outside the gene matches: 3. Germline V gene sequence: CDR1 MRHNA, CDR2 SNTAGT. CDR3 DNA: TGTGCCAGCAGTAGCGGGACCACCTACAATGAGCAGTTCTTC. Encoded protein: CASSSGTTYNEQFF.

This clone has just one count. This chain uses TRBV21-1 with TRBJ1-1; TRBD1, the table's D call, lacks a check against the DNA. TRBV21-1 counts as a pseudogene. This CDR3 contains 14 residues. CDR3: CASSLTHRDSEAFF. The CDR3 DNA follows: TGTGCCAGCAGCCTCACGCACCGGGACAGCGAAGCTTTCTTT.

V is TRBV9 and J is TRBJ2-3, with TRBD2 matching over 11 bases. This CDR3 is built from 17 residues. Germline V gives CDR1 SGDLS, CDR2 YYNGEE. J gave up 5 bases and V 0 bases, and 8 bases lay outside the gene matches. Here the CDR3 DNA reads TGTGCCAGCAGCGTAGGTAGCGGGGGGGCCCTTAAAGATACGCAGTATTTT. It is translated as CASSVGSGGALKDTQYF.

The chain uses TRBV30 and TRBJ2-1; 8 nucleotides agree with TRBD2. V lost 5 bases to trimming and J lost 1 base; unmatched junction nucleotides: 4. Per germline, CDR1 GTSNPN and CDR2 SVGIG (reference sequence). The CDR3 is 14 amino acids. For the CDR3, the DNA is TGTGCCTGGGAGCGGGGGCCGTCCTACAATGAGCAGTTCTTC. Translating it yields CAWERGPSYNEQFF.

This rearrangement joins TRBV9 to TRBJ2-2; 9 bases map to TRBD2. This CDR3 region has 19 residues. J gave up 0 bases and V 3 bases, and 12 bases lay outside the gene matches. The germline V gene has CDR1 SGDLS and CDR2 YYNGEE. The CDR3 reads CASSGGLSGGSTNTGELFF. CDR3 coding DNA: TGTGCCAGCAGCGGGGGCCTTAGCGGGGGATCGACGAACACCGGGGAGCTGTTTTTT. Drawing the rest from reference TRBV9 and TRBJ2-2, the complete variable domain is DSGVTQTPKHLITATGQRVTLRCSPRSGDLSVYWYQQSLDQGLQFLIQYYNGEERAKGNILERFSAQQFPDLHSELNLSSLELGDSALYFCASSGGLSGGSTNTGELFFGEGSRLTVL.

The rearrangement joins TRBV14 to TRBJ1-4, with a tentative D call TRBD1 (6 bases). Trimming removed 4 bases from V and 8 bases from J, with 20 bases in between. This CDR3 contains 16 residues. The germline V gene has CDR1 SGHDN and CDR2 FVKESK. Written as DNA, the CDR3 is TGTGCCAGCAGCCTTATCGGGGGGGGGCCTCGGGAAAAACTGTTTTTT. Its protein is CASSLIGGGPREKLFF. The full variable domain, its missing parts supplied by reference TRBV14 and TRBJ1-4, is EAGVTQFPSHSVIEKGQTVTLRCDPISGHDNLYWYRRVMGKEIKFLLHFVKESKQDESGMPNNRFLAERTGGTYSTLKVQPAELEDSGVYFCASSLIGGGPREKLFFGSGTQLSVL.

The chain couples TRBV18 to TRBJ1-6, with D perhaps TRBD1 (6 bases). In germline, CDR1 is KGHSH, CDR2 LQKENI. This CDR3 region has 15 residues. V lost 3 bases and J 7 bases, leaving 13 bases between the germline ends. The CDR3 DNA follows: TGTGCCAGCTCACCCCAACAGGGAATCAATTCACCCCTCCACTTT. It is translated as CASSPQQGINSPLHF.

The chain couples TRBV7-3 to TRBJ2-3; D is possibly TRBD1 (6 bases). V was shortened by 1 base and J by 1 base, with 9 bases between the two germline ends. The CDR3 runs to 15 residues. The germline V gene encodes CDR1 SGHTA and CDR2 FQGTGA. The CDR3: CASSLISGGTDTQYF. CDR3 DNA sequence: TGTGCCAGCAGCTTAATATCAGGGGGCACAGATACGCAGTATTTT. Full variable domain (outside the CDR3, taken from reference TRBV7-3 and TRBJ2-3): GAGVSQTPSNKVTEKGKYVELRCDPISGHTALYWYRQSLGQGPEFLIYFQGTGAADDSGLPNDRFFAVRPEGSVSTLKIQRTERGDSAVYLCASSLISGGTDTQYFGPGTRLTVL.

CDR3 sequence reads: CSVALDSGGTQYF. CDR3 DNA: TGCAGCGTTGCACTTGACAGTGGTGGGACCCAGTACTTC. The chain uses TRBV29-1 and TRBJ2-5, with D tentatively TRBD1 (5 bases). CDR3 size: 13 residues. Per germline, CDR1 SQVTM and CDR2 ANQGSEA. Trimming shortened V by 4 bases and J by 7 bases, and 16 bases separated the two germline ends.

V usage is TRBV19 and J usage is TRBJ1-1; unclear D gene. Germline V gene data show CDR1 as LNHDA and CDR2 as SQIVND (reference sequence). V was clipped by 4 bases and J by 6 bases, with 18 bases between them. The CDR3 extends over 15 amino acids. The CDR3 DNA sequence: TGTGCCAGTAGTACGACAAGCGGACGGTACGCTGAAGCTTTCTTT. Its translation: CASSTTSGRYAEAFF.

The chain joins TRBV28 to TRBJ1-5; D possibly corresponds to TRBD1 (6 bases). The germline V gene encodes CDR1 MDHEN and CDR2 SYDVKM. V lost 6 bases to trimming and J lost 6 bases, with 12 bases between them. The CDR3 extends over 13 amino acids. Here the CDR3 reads CASSPTGSQPQHF. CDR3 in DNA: TGTGCCAGCAGCCCGACAGGTAGTCAGCCCCAGCATTTT. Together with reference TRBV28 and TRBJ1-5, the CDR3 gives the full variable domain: DVKVTQSSRYLVKRTGEKVFLECVQDMDHENMFWYRQDPGLGLRLIYFSYDVKMKEKGDIPEGYSVSREKKERFSLILESASTNQTSMYLCASSPTGSQPQHFGDGTRLSIL.